This TCR beta chain was identified during a study of cytomegalovirus exposure and HLA in healthy donors. At the level of the study: Earlier findings included some 120 million unique TCR beta sequences obtained from about 180 million T cells.

This PCR relied on a set of 60 Vbeta primers and 13 Jbeta primers. Only in-frame clones appear in the TCRdb table, and some are missing; sequencing was by immunoSEQ multiplex PCR. This listing includes under 200,000 clones. This CDR3 comprises 14 residues. Germline V lookup: CDR1 SGHNT, CDR2 YYREEE (reference sequence). The germline V and J ends were trimmed by 3 bases and 4 bases, with 13 bases remaining between them. The specimen sequenced was PBMCs. The genes are TRBV5-4 and TRBJ2-5, with TRBD1 as a possible D gene (6 bases). The receptor was isolated from a woman aged 18-30 years in good health and CMV-seropositive. CDR3 sequence (DNA): TGTGCCAGCAGCTCCGGAGGACAGCCAGAGACCCAGTACTTC. It yields the protein CASSSGGQPETQYF.